The entry that follows covers one T cell receptor (beta chain) sequence. The CDR3 runs to 14 residues. Deletions cut 1 base from V and 8 bases from J, with 9 bases between. Germline V CDR1 and CDR2: KGHSH, LQKENI. Only in-frame clones appear in the TCRdb table, and some are missing; sequencing was by immunoSEQ multiplex PCR. This table holds 300,000 to 500,000 clones, approximately 88% found once. The data derive from a study of blood T cell repertoires in COVID-19. Sequences were obtained from PBMCs or T cells enriched from blood (not recorded which). The clonotype was recovered from a woman aged 25 to 45 with acute COVID-19. The chain uses TRBV18 and TRBJ1-6, with D perhaps TRBD1 (6 bases). The CDR3 sequence is CASSPQQGYSPLHF. Here the CDR3 DNA reads TGTGCCAGCTCACCACAACAGGGTTATTCACCCCTCCACTTT.